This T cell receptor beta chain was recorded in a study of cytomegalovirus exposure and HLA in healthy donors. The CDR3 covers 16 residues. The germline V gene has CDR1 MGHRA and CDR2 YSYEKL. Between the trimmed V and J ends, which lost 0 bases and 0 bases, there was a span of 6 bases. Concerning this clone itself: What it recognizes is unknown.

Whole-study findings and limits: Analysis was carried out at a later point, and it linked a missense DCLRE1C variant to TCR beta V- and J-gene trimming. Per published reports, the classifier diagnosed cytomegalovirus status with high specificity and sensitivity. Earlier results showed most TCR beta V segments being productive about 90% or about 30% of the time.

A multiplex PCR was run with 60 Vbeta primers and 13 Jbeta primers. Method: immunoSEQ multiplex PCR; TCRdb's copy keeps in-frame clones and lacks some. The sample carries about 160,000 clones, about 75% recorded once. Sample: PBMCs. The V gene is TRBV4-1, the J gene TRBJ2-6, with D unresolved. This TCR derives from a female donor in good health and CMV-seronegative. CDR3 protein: CASSQDHNSGANVLTF. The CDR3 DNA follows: TGCGCCAGCAGCCAAGATCACAACTCTGGGGCCAACGTCCTGACTTTC.